The 20 T cell receptor beta chains below come from one sample, sequenced in a study of OX40 agonist ivuxolimab in advanced cancers. Clones were sequenced by immunoSEQ multiplex PCR, and TCRdb holds only the in-frame ones, with some missing. The repertoire holds tens of thousands of clones, with 75% to 85% as singletons. The material was CD4+ or CD8+ T cells sorted from blood, obtained in a trial of the OX40 agonist ivuxolimab. The receptors stem from an adult with an advanced solid tumor such as melanoma, head and neck, liver or kidney cancer.

The chain is built from TRBV6-4 and TRBJ1-4, with 12 positions matching TRBD1. The J segment lost 5 bases and the V segment lost 4 bases, leaving 2 bases of the junction unmatched. This CDR3 has 15 amino acids. CDR1 and CDR2 (germline): MRHNA, SNTAGT. CDR3: CASSAGTGGNEKLFF. The CDR3 nucleotides read TGTGCCAGCAGTGCCGGGACAGGGGGCAATGAAAAACTGTTTTTT.

The chain links TRBV6-6 to TRBJ2-1; D unresolved. The CDR3 sequence is 14 residues long. CDR1 MNHNY and CDR2 SVGAGI come from the germline V gene (reference sequence). Trimming left V 0 bases short and J 6 bases short, with 9 bases between. For the CDR3, the DNA is TGTGCCAGCAGTTACTCGATAGGGCTCAATGAGCAGTTCTTC. Protein: CASSYSIGLNEQFF.

V usage is TRBV7-3 and J usage is TRBJ2-2, with 10 bases aligning to TRBD2. CDR1 and CDR2 from the germline V gene are SGHTA and FQGTGA. V was clipped by 4 bases and J by 1 base; unmatched bases: 6. CDR3 size: 17 residues. CDR3 DNA: TGTGCCAGCAGCTCTACCCTAGCGGGGGTGAACACCGGGGAGCTGTTTTTT. Its translation: CASSSTLAGVNTGELFF.

V usage is TRBV11-2 and J usage is TRBJ2-5, with TRBD2 matching over 11 bases. Looked up from germline, CDR1 is SGHAT and CDR2 is FQNNGV. The trim removed 7 bases at V and 2 bases at J, leaving 6 bases unmatched. This CDR3 has 15 amino acids. The DNA for the CDR3 is TGTGCCAGCAACCTAGCGGGAGGAGAACAAGAGACCCAGTACTTC. As protein: CASNLAGGEQETQYF.

The chain carries TRBV9 and TRBJ1-3, with 8 bases that match TRBD1. The CDR3 covers 16 residues. The V segment lost 4 bases and the J segment 0 bases; nucleotides outside the gene matches: 6. Germline values: CDR1 SGDLS, CDR2 YYNGEE. CDR3 amino acids: CASSSLQGDSGNTIYF. DNA of the CDR3: TGTGCCAGCAGCTCACTACAGGGGGACTCTGGAAACACCATATATTTT.

This chain joins TRBV27 and TRBJ2-7; 10 positions agree with TRBD1. Germline V gene sequence: CDR1 MNHEY, CDR2 SMNVEV (reference sequence). Trimming cost V 5 bases and J 2 bases; bases outside gene matches: 9. The CDR3 sequence is 16 residues long. In DNA form, the CDR3 reads TGTGCCAGCAGTGTGGGACAGGGGATGAGGGCCTACGAGCAGTACTTC. Translating gives CASSVGQGMRAYEQYF.

The V call is TRBV7-6, the J call TRBJ2-5; no clear D. The CDR3 is 15 amino acids. Germline-derived CDR1 and CDR2 are SGHVS and FNYEAQ. Trimming took off 5 bases at V and 3 bases at J, with 16 bases between the two ends. CDR3 coding DNA: TGTGCCAGCAGCAAGGGTGCCTCGCGGAAAGAGACCCAGTACTTC. Translating it yields CASSKGASRKETQYF.

The rearrangement links TRBV18 to TRBJ2-7, with D unclear. There are 15 residues in the CDR3. Germline V CDR1 and CDR2: KGHSH, LQKENI. V was shortened by 3 bases and J by 5 bases, with 17 bases between the two germline ends. The CDR3 spells CASSPGGGVRNEQYF. CDR3 sequence (DNA): TGTGCCAGCTCACCCGGTGGCGGTGTAAGGAACGAGCAGTACTTC.

The V gene is TRBV9, the J gene TRBJ2-5, with 11 bases identical to TRBD1. The germline CDR1 and CDR2 sequences are SGDLS and YYNGEE. The V and J ends lost 3 bases and 1 base, in that order; junction bases with no gene match: 2. The CDR3 has 15 amino acids. The CDR3 spells CASSAGTGGQETQYF. CDR3 coding DNA: TGTGCCAGCAGCGCCGGGACAGGGGGCCAAGAGACCCAGTACTTC.

The V and J genes are TRBV4-1 and TRBJ2-1; possible D gene TRBD1, 6 bases. Looked up from germline, CDR1 is MGHRA and CDR2 is YSYEKL. CDR3 length equals 18 residues. Trimming pared 2 bases from V and 2 bases from J, leaving 19 bases between. This CDR3 reads CASSQIMTGLSAYNEQFF. In DNA, the CDR3 is TGCGCCAGCAGCCAAATAATGACAGGACTCTCCGCCTACAATGAGCAGTTCTTC.

In this sample, this clone turned up a few times. The rearrangement links TRBV5-1 to TRBJ2-7; 7 positions agree with TRBD2. The CDR3 has 14 amino acids. The V gene end was trimmed by 2 bases and the J gene end by 7 bases; junction bases not matched to a gene: 9. Germline V lookup: CDR1 SGHRS, CDR2 YFSETQ. CDR3 bases: TGCGCCAGCAGCTTTGGCGGGGGAGGTAAAGAGCAGTACTTC. This encodes CASSFGGGGKEQYF.

This clone turned up a few times. This chain connects TRBV7-9 to TRBJ1-2; the match to TRBD1 covers 10 bases. The germline CDR1 and CDR2 sequences are SEHNR and FQNEAQ (reference sequence). J lost 5 bases, V lost 5 bases, and 14 bases had no gene match. CDR3 length equals 17 residues. CDR3 DNA: TGTGCCAGCAGCCTAGATAGGGGGACAGGGGAAGGTTATGGCTACACCTTC. Its protein product is CASSLDRGTGEGYGYTF.

The chain joins TRBV29-1 to TRBJ2-7, with 10 bases lining up with TRBD1. V shed 3 bases, J shed 4 bases, and the junction held 9 bases outside the gene matches. The CDR3 runs 15 residues. From germline, CDR1 is SQVTM and CDR2 ANQGSEA. Here the CDR3 reads CSVEYPGQGFYEQYF. The DNA for the CDR3 is TGCAGCGTTGAGTACCCGGGACAGGGGTTTTACGAGCAGTACTTC.

This clone turned up a few times. This chain joins TRBV2 and TRBJ2-7; a weak D match, TRBD2 (6 bases). CDR1 is SNHLY, CDR2 FYNNEI, per germline. The V end lost 10 bases, the J end lost 7 bases, and 11 bases lay between the germline ends. This CDR3 has 10 amino acids. For the CDR3, the DNA is TGTGCCACCGGGGGAGGAGAGCAGTACTTC. Protein: CATGGGEQYF. The full variable domain, in which reference TRBV2 and TRBJ2-7 provide the parts outside the CDR3, is EPEVTQTPSHQVTQMGQEVILRCVPISNHLYFYWYRQILGQKVEFLVSFYNNEISEKSEIFDDQFSVERPDGSNFTLKIRSTKLEDSAMYFCATGGGEQYFGPGTRLTVT.

This chain uses TRBV9 with TRBJ1-1; TRBD1 agrees at 9 bases. CDR3 length: 15 residues. Germline values: CDR1 SGDLS, CDR2 YYNGEE. V was pared by 0 bases and J by 4 bases, with 4 bases of the junction left unmatched. DNA for the CDR3: TGTGCCAGCAGCGTAGCCGGGACAGGGACCACTGAAGCTTTCTTT. Its translation: CASSVAGTGTTEAFF.

This clone has a single count. V and J are TRBV7-8 and TRBJ1-5, with 9 bases aligning to TRBD1. The CDR3 extends over 13 amino acids. Germline CDR1 SGHVS, CDR2 FQNEAQ. With 5 bases clipped from V and 6 bases from J, the junction kept 2 bases outside the gene matches. The CDR3 here is CASSPGQGQPQHF. In DNA, the CDR3 is TGTGCCAGCAGCCCGGGACAGGGTCAGCCCCAGCATTTT.

In its sample, this clone ranks as medium-sized. The gene calls are TRBV29-1 and TRBJ1-3; no reliable D call. Germline CDR1 and CDR2: SQVTM and ANQGSEA. Trimming took 4 bases from V and 0 from J, leaving 10 bases between them. The CDR3 covers 14 residues. Written as DNA, the CDR3 is TGCAGCGTTGGGGAAGGGAGCTCTGGAAACACCATATATTTT. Translating gives CSVGEGSSGNTIYF.

This clone was seen only a few times. V gene TRBV29-1 combines with J gene TRBJ2-7; D perhaps matches TRBD1 (6 bases). Deletions cut 1 base from V and 1 base from J, with 11 bases between. CDR3 length equals 14 residues. Germline V CDR1 and CDR2: SQVTM, ANQGSEA. The CDR3 DNA follows: TGCAGCGTTGAAGGATTCAGGGGTTCCTACGAGCAGTACTTC. Translating gives CSVEGFRGSYEQYF.

The rearrangement uses TRBV6-6 and TRBJ2-7; D not certain. Germline V gene data show CDR1 as MNHNY and CDR2 as SVGAGI (reference sequence). This CDR3 comprises 12 residues. The V end was cut by 4 bases, the J end by 0 bases, with 4 bases between. CDR3 residues: CASSSTSYEQYF. DNA for the CDR3: TGTGCCAGCAGTTCCACCTCCTACGAGCAGTACTTC.

The rearrangement uses TRBV6-1 and TRBJ2-7; perhaps D is TRBD1 or TRBD2 (7 bases each). This CDR3 spans 18 amino acids. The V and J ends lost 1 base and 4 bases respectively, with 23 bases between them. The germline V gene encodes CDR1 MNHNS and CDR2 SASEGT. The chain's CDR3 is CASSEDRGWLAVRYEQYF. CDR3 nucleotide sequence: TGTGCCAGCAGTGAAGACAGGGGCTGGCTAGCGGTCCGATACGAGCAGTACTTC.